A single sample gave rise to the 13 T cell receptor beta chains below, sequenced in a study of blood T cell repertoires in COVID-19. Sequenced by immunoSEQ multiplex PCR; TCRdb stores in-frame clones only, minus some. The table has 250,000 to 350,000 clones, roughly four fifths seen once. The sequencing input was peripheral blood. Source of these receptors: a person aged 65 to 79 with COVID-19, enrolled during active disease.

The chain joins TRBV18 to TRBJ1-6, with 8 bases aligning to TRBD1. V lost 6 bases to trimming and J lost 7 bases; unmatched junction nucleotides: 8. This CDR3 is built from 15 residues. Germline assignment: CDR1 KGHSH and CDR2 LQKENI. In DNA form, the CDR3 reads TGTGCCAGCTCCAACTCCCGGGACAGGAATTCACCCCTCCACTTT. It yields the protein CASSNSRDRNSPLHF. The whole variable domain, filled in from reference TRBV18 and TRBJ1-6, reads NAGVMQNPRHLVRRRGQEARLRCSPMKGHSHVYWYRQLPEEGLKFMVYLQKENIIDESGMPKERFSAEFPKEGPSILRIQQVVRGDSAAYFCASSNSRDRNSPLHFGNGTRLTVT.

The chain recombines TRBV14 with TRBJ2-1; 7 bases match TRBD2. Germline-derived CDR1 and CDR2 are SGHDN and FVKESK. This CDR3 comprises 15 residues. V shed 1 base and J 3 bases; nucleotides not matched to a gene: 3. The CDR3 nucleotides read TGTGCCAGCAGCCAAGGACTAGCCCTCTACAATGAGCAGTTCTTC. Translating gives CASSQGLALYNEQFF.

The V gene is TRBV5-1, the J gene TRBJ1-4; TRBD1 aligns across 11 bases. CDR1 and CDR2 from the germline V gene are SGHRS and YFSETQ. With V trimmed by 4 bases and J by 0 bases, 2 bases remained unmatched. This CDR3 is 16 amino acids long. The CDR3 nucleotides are TGCGCCAGCAGCCGGGGACAGGGGGCAACTAATGAAAAACTGTTTTTT. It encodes CASSRGQGATNEKLFF. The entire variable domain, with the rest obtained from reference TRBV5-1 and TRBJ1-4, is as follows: KAGVTQTPRYLIKTRGQQVTLSCSPISGHRSVSWYQQTPGQGLQFLFEYFSETQRNKGNFPGRFSGRQFSNSRSEMNVSTLELGDSALYLCASSRGQGATNEKLFFGSGTQLSVL.

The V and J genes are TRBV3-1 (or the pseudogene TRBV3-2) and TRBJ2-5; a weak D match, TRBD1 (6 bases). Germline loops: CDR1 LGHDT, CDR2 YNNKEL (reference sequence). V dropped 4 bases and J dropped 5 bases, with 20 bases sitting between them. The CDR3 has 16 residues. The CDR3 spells CASSLPTGISHETQYF. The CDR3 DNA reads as TGTGCCAGCAGCCTGCCAACAGGGATCTCCCACGAGACCCAGTACTTC.

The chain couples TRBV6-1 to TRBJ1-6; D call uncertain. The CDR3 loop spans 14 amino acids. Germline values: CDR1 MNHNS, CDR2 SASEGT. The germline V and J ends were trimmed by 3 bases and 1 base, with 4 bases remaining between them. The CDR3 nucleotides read TGTGCCAGCAGTGACGGTTCCTATAATTCACCCCTCCACTTT. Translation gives CASSDGSYNSPLHF.

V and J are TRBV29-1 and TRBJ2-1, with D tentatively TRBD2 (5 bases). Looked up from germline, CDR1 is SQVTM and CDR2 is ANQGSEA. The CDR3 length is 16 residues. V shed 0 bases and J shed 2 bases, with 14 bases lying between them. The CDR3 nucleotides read TGCAGCGTTGAAGATCTTCTACGGGAAACCTACAATGAGCAGTTCTTC. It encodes CSVEDLLRETYNEQFF.

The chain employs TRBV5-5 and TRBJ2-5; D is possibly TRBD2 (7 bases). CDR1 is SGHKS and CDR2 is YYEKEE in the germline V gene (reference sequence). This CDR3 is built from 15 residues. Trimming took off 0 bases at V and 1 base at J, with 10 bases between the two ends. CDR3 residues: CASSLVGGLQETQYF. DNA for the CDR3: TGTGCCAGCAGCTTGGTCGGGGGGCTCCAAGAGACCCAGTACTTC.

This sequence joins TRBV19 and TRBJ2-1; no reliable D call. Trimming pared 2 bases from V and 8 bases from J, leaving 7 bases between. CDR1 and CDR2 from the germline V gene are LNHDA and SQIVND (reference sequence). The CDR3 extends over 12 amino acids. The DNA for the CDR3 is TGTGCCAGTAGTATATCGGGTTATGAGCAGTTCTTC. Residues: CASSISGYEQFF.

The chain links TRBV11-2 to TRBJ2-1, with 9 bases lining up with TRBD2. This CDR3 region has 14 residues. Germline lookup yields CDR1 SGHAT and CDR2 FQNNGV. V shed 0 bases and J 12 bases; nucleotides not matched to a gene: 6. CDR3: CASSLEKRGAGQFF. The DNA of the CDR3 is TGTGCCAGCAGCTTAGAGAAGCGGGGGGCGGGGCAGTTCTTC. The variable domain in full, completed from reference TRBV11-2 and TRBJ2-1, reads EAGVAQSPRYKIIEKRQSVAFWCNPISGHATLYWYQQILGQGPKLLIQFQNNGVVDDSQLPKDRFSAERLKGVDSTLKIQPAKLEDSAVYLCASSLEKRGAGQFFGPGTRLTVL.

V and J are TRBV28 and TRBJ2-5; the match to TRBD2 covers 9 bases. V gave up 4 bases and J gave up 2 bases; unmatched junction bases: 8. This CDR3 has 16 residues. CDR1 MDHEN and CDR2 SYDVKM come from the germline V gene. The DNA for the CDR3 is TGTGCCAGCAGTTCCCGAAATAGCGGGAGACAAGAGACCCAGTACTTC. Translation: CASSSRNSGRQETQYF.

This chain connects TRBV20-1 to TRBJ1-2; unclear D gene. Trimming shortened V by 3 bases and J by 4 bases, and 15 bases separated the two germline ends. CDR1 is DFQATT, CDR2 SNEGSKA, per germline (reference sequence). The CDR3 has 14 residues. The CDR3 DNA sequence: TGCAGTGCTAGTGTCCAGGTCATTGGCTATGGCTACACCTTC. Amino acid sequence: CSASVQVIGYGYTF.

As DNA, the CDR3 is TGTGCCCAGGCTAGCGGGAGAGGGGCAGATACGCAGTATTTT. Residues: CAQASGRGADTQYF. The chain carries TRBV30 and TRBJ2-3; 10 nucleotides match TRBD2. The CDR3 covers 14 residues. The V gene end was trimmed by 8 bases and the J gene end by 4 bases; junction bases not matched to a gene: 9. Germline assignment: CDR1 GTSNPN and CDR2 SVGIG (reference sequence).

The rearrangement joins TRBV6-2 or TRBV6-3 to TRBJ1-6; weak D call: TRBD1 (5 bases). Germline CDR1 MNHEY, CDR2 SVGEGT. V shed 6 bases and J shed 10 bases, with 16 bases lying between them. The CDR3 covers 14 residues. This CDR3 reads CASRPDSGGSPLHF. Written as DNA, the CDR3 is TGTGCCAGCAGGCCTGACAGTGGCGGATCACCCCTCCACTTT.